The source of this T cell receptor beta chain is a study of cytomegalovirus exposure and HLA in healthy donors. For this clone: Its antigen is undetermined.

Researchers ran the PCR with 60 Vbeta and 13 Jbeta primers. The data were produced by immunoSEQ multiplex PCR, yet TCRdb's version contains in-frame clones alone and is incomplete. The sample records 180,000 or so clones, 81% being singletons. General study points: Researchers reported from a later analysis that most CMV-associated TCR beta chains appeared HLA-restricted.

This CDR3 comprises 14 residues. Trimming took off 5 bases at V and 7 bases at J, with 14 bases between the two ends. CDR1 is SGHAT and CDR2 is FQNNGV in the germline V gene. Material: PBMCs. This TCR derives from a woman between 18 and 30 years old in good health and CMV-seropositive. The chain links TRBV11-2 to TRBJ1-4; D may be TRBD1 (5 bases). Written as DNA, the CDR3 is TGTGCCAGCAGCCCAATGGGGGGTGGTGAAAAACTGTTTTTT. It is translated as CASSPMGGGEKLFF.